This TCR beta chain emerged from a study of T cell responses to AZD1222 COVID-19 vaccine. General study results and limits: Repertoire samples came only from after the peak T cell response. White British donors predominated, females outnumbered males, and clonal diversity was possibly underestimated. At baseline, just a handful of AZD1222 recipients tested seropositive.

A note on this clone: Its antigen is as yet unknown.

CDR1 and CDR2 (germline): MNHEY, SVGAGI. Trimming cost V 6 bases and J 4 bases; bases outside gene matches: 3. This CDR3 region has 15 residues. Produced via immunoSEQ multiplex PCR; TCRdb's table is partial and in-frame only. The repertoire has about 140,000 clones, 89% of them found once; the top ten carry under 3.5%. This chain connects TRBV6-5 to TRBJ2-1; 13 bases match TRBD2. Sample: peripheral blood, taken on day 0 of AZD1222 vaccination. The receptor's source is an adult in good health. DNA of the CDR3: TGTGCCAGCAGCGGGACTAGCGGGGCTTACAATGAGCAGTTCTTC. It codes for CASSGTSGAYNEQFF.